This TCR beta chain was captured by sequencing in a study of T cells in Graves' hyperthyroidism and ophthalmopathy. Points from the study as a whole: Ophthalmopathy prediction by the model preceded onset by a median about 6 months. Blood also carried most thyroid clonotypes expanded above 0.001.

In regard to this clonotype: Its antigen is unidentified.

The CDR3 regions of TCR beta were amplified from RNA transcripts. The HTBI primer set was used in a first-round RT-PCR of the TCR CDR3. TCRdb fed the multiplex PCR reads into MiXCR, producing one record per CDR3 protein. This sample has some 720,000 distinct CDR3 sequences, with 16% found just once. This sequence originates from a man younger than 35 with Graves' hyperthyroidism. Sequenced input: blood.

Written as DNA, the CDR3 is TGTGCCAGTAGTCAGAGACAGACTTATAATGAAAAACTGTTTTTT. Translation gives CASSQRQTYNEKLFF. The chain uses TRBV19 and TRBJ1-4; perhaps TRBD1 as D (5 bases). CDR1 and CDR2 (germline): LNHDA, SQIVND (reference sequence). CDR3 size: 15 residues. Trimming shortened V by 5 bases and J by 4 bases, and 14 bases separated the two germline ends.